This TCR beta chain appears in the sequencing data of a study of cytomegalovirus exposure and HLA in healthy donors. Study-level points and caveats: About 150 TCR beta chains were listed as cytomegalovirus-associated. While the bulk of TCR sequences proved rare, some public TCRs turned up in many donors.

The CDR3 loop spans 15 amino acids. In germline, CDR1 is LGHNA, CDR2 YSLEER. V lost 0 bases to trimming and J lost 4 bases; unmatched junction nucleotides: 2. The assay was immunoSEQ multiplex PCR, and TCRdb's table has in-frame clones only and misses some. The table records under 200,000 clones, roughly 89% of them present only once. As for this clone: Its antigen is not identified.

The V gene is TRBV4-3, the J gene TRBJ2-3, with TRBD1 matching 9 bases. The receptor's source is a woman under 30 in good health and CMV-seropositive. The sequenced sample consisted of PBMCs. Written as DNA, the CDR3 is TGCGCCAGCAGCCAAGACCGGACAGGGGCAGATACGCAGTATTTT. Its protein product is CASSQDRTGADTQYF.